This TCR beta chain was sequenced in a study of T cells in Graves' hyperthyroidism and ophthalmopathy. The CDR3 has 14 residues. V was cut by 7 bases and J by 2 bases, with 13 bases left in between. Study results and caveats: A model built on 13 V-J features separated ophthalmopathy from stable hyperthyroidism. Ophthalmopathy was identified by the model a median approximately 6.9 months ahead of onset.

RNA transcripts were the template for amplifying TCR beta CDR3 regions. HTBI primers were the set used in a first-round RT-PCR of the TCR CDR3. MiXCR was run by TCRdb on the multiplex PCR reads, yielding one entry per CDR3 protein. The sample holds 400,000 to 500,000 distinct CDR3 sequences, roughly 15% seen once. This clonotype showed up many times. Antigen: not known. The V and J genes are TRBV12-3 or TRBV12-4 and TRBJ2-3; a weak D match, TRBD1 (5 bases). The receptor was isolated from a young woman with Graves' hyperthyroidism. The sequenced sample was blood. The CDR3 loop is CASKVDSTTDTQYF. In DNA, the CDR3 is TGTGCCAGCAAGGTAGACAGCACCACAGATACGCAGTATTTT.